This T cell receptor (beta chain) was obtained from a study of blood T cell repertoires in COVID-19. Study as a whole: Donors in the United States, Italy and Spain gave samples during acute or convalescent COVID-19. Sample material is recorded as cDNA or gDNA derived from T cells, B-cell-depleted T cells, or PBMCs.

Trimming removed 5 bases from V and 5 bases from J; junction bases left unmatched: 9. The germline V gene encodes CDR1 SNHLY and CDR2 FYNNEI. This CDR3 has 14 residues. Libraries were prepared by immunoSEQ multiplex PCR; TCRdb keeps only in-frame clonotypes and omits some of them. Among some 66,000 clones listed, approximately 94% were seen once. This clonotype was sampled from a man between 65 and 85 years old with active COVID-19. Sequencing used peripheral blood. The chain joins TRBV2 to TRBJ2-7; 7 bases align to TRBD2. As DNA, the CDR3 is TGTGCCAGCAGTCAGAGGACTAGACGTGACGAGCAGTACTTC. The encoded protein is CASSQRTRRDEQYF.